The 26 T cell receptor beta chains below all came from one sample that was sequenced in a study of T cells after yellow fever vaccination. One entry per CDR3 protein results from TCRdb running MiXCR on the 5' RACE reads. This sample has more than 65,000 distinct CDR3 sequences, with less than 15% found just once. Sequencing used CD8+ T cells not binding an NS4B(214-222) dextramer, sorted from PBMCs, obtained less than 25 days after the first yellow fever vaccination. The receptor source for this set is a man aged 18 to 30 who received the YFV17D yellow fever vaccine.

This clonotype has just a few counts. V gene TRBV7-9 combines with J gene TRBJ2-5; TRBD2 matches at 7 bases. V lost 10 bases, J lost 5 bases, and 13 bases stayed unmatched. Germline V gene sequence: CDR1 SEHNR, CDR2 FQNEAQ (reference sequence). CDR3 length: 14 residues. The CDR3 loop reads CATLLLTAGETQYF. The DNA for the CDR3 is TGTGCCACCCTACTATTGACAGCGGGGGAGACCCAGTACTTC. The complete variable domain, with remaining parts taken from reference TRBV7-9 and TRBJ2-5, reads DTGVSQNPRHKITKRGQNVTFRCDPISEHNRLYWYRQTLGQGPEFLTYFQNEAQLEKSRLLSDRFSAERPKGSFSTLEIQRTEQGDSAMYLCATLLLTAGETQYFGPGTRLLVL.

This clonotype was counted at least ten times. The genes are TRBV10-3 and TRBJ1-1; D is possibly TRBD1 (6 bases). Trimming removed 3 bases from V and 0 bases from J, with 14 bases in between. Germline assignment: CDR1 ENHRY and CDR2 SYGVKD. This CDR3 region has 16 residues. CDR3 amino acids: CAISEGGAGVNTEAFF. The CDR3 coding sequence is TGTGCCATCAGTGAAGGGGGTGCAGGAGTGAACACTGAAGCTTTCTTT.

This clonotype has a handful of counts. The chain joins TRBV12-3 or TRBV12-4 to TRBJ2-2; tentatively, D is TRBD2 (5 bases). The CDR3 length is 15 residues. Trimming removed 8 bases at V and 0 bases at J, with 13 bases between. The CDR3 bases are TGTGCCAGCCAGTCGGAGGCCACGAACACCGGGGAGCTGTTTTTT. Protein sequence: CASQSEATNTGELFF.

The chain combines TRBV13 with TRBJ2-7; D uncertain. V lost 2 bases and J lost 5, with 13 bases in between. CDR1 is PRHDT, CDR2 FYEKMQ, per germline (reference sequence). The CDR3 consists of 14 residues. CDR3 amino acids: CASSLTRNPNEQYV. CDR3 in DNA: TGTGCCAGCAGCTTAACGCGGAACCCTAACGAGCAGTACGTC.

The chain couples TRBV6-1 to TRBJ2-4, with 10 bases lining up with TRBD1. The CDR3 totals 14 residues. V lost 6 bases to trimming and J lost 1 base; unmatched junction nucleotides: 0. The germline V gene encodes CDR1 MNHNS and CDR2 SASEGT. The CDR3 DNA follows: TGTGCCAGCAGGGACAGGGGGGCCAAAAACATTCAGTACTTC. It codes for CASRDRGAKNIQYF.

The V call is TRBV6-1, the J call TRBJ2-2; 7 nucleotides align to TRBD1. The CDR3 extends over 16 amino acids. Germline assignment: CDR1 MNHNS and CDR2 SASEGT. V lost 5 bases to trimming and J lost 0 bases; unmatched junction nucleotides: 6. The CDR3 loop reads CASSPRDRPNTGELFF. The CDR3 nucleotides are TGTGCCAGCAGTCCCCGGGACAGACCGAACACCGGGGAGCTGTTTTTT.

The chain employs TRBV7-2 and TRBJ1-3, with 8 bases that match TRBD1. Germline V gene lookup returns CDR1 SGHTA and CDR2 FQGNSA. V lost 5 bases to trimming and J lost 1 base; unmatched junction nucleotides: 10. The CDR3 is 17 residues long. The CDR3 is CASSRGFGQGSGNTIYF. The CDR3, as DNA: TGTGCCAGCAGCCGCGGGTTCGGACAGGGTTCTGGAAACACCATATATTTT.

V usage is TRBV4-1 and J usage is TRBJ2-1, with 7 bases identical to TRBD2. Trimming at V came to 2 bases and at J to 6 bases, leaving 7 bases not matched to a gene. The germline gives CDR1 MGHRA, CDR2 YSYEKL. The CDR3 runs 15 residues. The DNA of the CDR3 is TGCGCCAGCAGCCAATTGAACCGGGGGGTCAATGAGCAGTTCTTC. Translation: CASSQLNRGVNEQFF.

The CDR3 reads CASSLNSGQLTDTQYF. CDR3 DNA sequence: TGTGCCAGCAGTCTTAATAGCGGCCAGCTCACAGATACGCAGTATTTT. The rearrangement uses TRBV27 and TRBJ2-3; D is perhaps TRBD2 (6 bases). Germline loops: CDR1 MNHEY, CDR2 SMNVEV (reference sequence). CDR3 length equals 16 residues. With 5 bases removed from V and 2 bases from J, the gap between germline ends came to 17 bases.

About this clonotype itself: Being one base from a much bigger clone, this may be a read error. The genes are TRBV24-1 and TRBJ2-1; TRBD2 is a possible D gene (7 bases). Germline V CDR1 and CDR2: KGHDR, SFDVKD. The CDR3 has 15 amino acids. The CDR3 loop reads CASSDHGGHIREQFF. CDR3 in DNA: TGTGCCTCCAGTGATCACGGGGGGCACATACGTGAGCAGTTCTTC.

The rearrangement joins TRBV7-9 to TRBJ1-1; D may be TRBD1 (5 bases). Trimming shortened V by 4 bases and J by 3 bases, and 15 bases separated the two germline ends. The CDR3 covers 15 residues. Germline V lookup: CDR1 SEHNR, CDR2 FQNEAQ (reference sequence). The CDR3 region is CASSSPQPRDTEAFF. As DNA, the CDR3 is TGTGCCAGCAGCTCCCCACAGCCCAGGGACACTGAAGCTTTCTTT.

This clonotype came up many times. The chain is built from TRBV5-1 and TRBJ2-7; D is unclear. The germline V gene has CDR1 SGHRS and CDR2 YFSETQ. V gave up 1 base and J gave up 2 bases, with 10 bases separating them. This CDR3 has 14 residues. The CDR3 loop reads CASSLSADTYEQYF. CDR3 nucleotides: TGCGCCAGCAGCTTGTCGGCGGATACCTACGAGCAGTACTTC.

The genes are TRBV5-1 and TRBJ2-7; D unclear. Germline V lookup: CDR1 SGHRS, CDR2 YFSETQ. V lost 1 base to trimming and J lost 6 bases, with 8 bases between them. This CDR3 is built from 12 residues. The CDR3 sequence: CASSLNPIEQYF. CDR3 sequence (DNA): TGCGCCAGCAGCTTGAATCCTATCGAGCAGTACTTC. Based on the CDR3 plus reference TRBV5-1 and TRBJ2-7, the full variable domain is KAGVTQTPRYLIKTRGQQVTLSCSPISGHRSVSWYQQTPGQGLQFLFEYFSETQRNKGNFPGRFSGRQFSNSRSEMNVSTLELGDSALYLCASSLNPIEQYFGPGTRLTVT.

The rearrangement uses TRBV15 and TRBJ2-3; 8 bases map to TRBD2. Germline loops: CDR1 LNHNV, CDR2 YYDKDF (reference sequence). V lost 1 base and J lost 1; bases outside the gene matches: 1. This CDR3 has 15 residues. CDR3 DNA: TGTGCCACCAGCAGAGCGGGGGGGCGCACAGATACGCAGTATTTT. The encoded protein is CATSRAGGRTDTQYF.

J is TRBJ1-2 and V is TRBV12-3 or TRBV12-4, with D unclear. V lost 4 bases to trimming and J lost 6 bases, with 15 bases between them. The CDR3 loop spans 14 amino acids. The chain's CDR3 is CASSSEGAIDGYTF. In DNA form, the CDR3 reads TGTGCCAGCAGTTCTGAGGGCGCGATCGATGGCTACACCTTC.

This clonotype has more than one count but fewer than ten. The chain joins TRBV12-3 or TRBV12-4 to TRBJ1-5; D uncertain. CDR3 length: 13 amino acids. Deletions cut 6 bases from V and 6 bases from J, with 12 bases between. The CDR3 sequence is CASSLLPSQPQHF. DNA for the CDR3: TGTGCCAGCAGCCTCCTCCCGAGTCAGCCCCAGCATTTT.

On this clonotype: This may be a read error, as it is one base from a much larger clone. V usage is TRBV12-3 or TRBV12-4 and J usage is TRBJ1-1, with 10 bases fitting TRBD1. This CDR3 has 14 amino acids. The DNA for the CDR3 is TGTGCCAGCAGTCCGGGACAGGGGATTGGGGAAGCCTTCTTT. Protein: CASSPGQGIGEAFF.

The genes are TRBV9 and TRBJ1-1, with 7 bases that match TRBD1. Germline trimming cut 4 bases from V and 5 bases from J; bases unmatched to any gene: 8. The germline V gene has CDR1 SGDLS and CDR2 YYNGEE. CDR3 length equals 14 residues. In DNA form, the CDR3 reads TGTGCCAGCAGCCAGGGGGGGTTGGGGACTGAAGCTTTCTTT. This sequence encodes CASSQGGLGTEAFF. Together with reference TRBV9 and TRBJ1-1, the CDR3 gives the full variable domain: DSGVTQTPKHLITATGQRVTLRCSPRSGDLSVYWYQQSLDQGLQFLIQYYNGEERAKGNILERFSAQQFPDLHSELNLSSLELGDSALYFCASSQGGLGTEAFFGQGTRLTVV.

This clonotype occurred a few times. The chain employs TRBV29-1 and TRBJ2-3; D perhaps matches TRBD1 (5 bases). Per the germline V gene, CDR1 is SQVTM and CDR2 is ANQGSEA. V was shortened by 4 bases and J by 4 bases, with 9 bases between the two germline ends. This CDR3 contains 12 residues. The CDR3 protein is CSVAGIADTQYF. The CDR3, as DNA: TGCAGCGTTGCAGGGATTGCAGATACGCAGTATTTT.

This clonotype has only a few counts. V usage is TRBV12-3 or TRBV12-4 and J usage is TRBJ2-5; 8 nucleotides line up with TRBD1. After removal of 6 bases from V and 3 bases from J, the junction contained 3 bases not matched to a gene. The CDR3 spans 13 residues. The CDR3 region has the DNA TGTGCCAGCAGCCCGGACAGGGAAGAGACCCAGTACTTC. Its protein is CASSPDREETQYF.

A few counts support this clonotype. Relative to the germline gene, one junction end is altered; a read error may explain this. The V and J genes are TRBV7-7 and TRBJ1-5, with 12 bases aligning to TRBD1. Germline values: CDR1 SSHAT, CDR2 FNYEAQ (reference sequence). The CDR3 loop spans 19 amino acids. The CDR3 region has the DNA TGTGCTAGCAGCAAAAACTTGGGGACAGGGGGCTTCAACAATCAGCCCCAGCATTTT. Amino acids: CASSKNLGTGGFNNQPQHF.

V is TRBV7-9 and J is TRBJ2-2, with D possibly matching TRBD1 (6 bases). Trimming removed 5 bases from V and 9 bases from J, with 22 bases in between. This CDR3 spans 16 amino acids. CDR1 and CDR2 from the germline V gene are SEHNR and FQNEAQ (reference sequence). CDR3 loop: CASSQQIQGPTRELFF. The DNA of the CDR3 is TGTGCCAGCAGCCAACAGATACAGGGACCTACCAGGGAGCTGTTTTTT. Together with reference TRBV7-9 and TRBJ2-2, the CDR3 gives the full variable domain: DTGVSQNPRHKITKRGQNVTFRCDPISEHNRLYWYRQTLGQGPEFLTYFQNEAQLEKSRLLSDRFSAERPKGSFSTLEIQRTEQGDSAMYLCASSQQIQGPTRELFFGEGSRLTVL.

The chain is built from TRBV7-9 and TRBJ1-2; no reliable D call. Germline V CDR1 and CDR2: SEHNR, FQNEAQ (reference sequence). This CDR3 is built from 10 residues. Trimming pared 4 bases from V and 6 bases from J, leaving 3 bases between. CDR3 residues: CASSWDGYTF. The CDR3 DNA sequence: TGTGCCAGCAGCTGGGATGGCTACACCTTC.

The CDR3 reads CASSQRTGGSYNEQFF. Here the CDR3 DNA reads TGCGCCAGCAGCCAAAGGACAGGGGGTTCCTACAATGAGCAGTTCTTC. The chain uses TRBV4-1 and TRBJ2-1, with TRBD1 matching 10 bases. The V gene end was trimmed by 2 bases and the J gene end by 1 base; junction bases not matched to a gene: 2. Germline V CDR1 and CDR2: MGHRA, YSYEKL. The CDR3 has 16 amino acids.

CDR3 sequence (DNA): TGCAGCGTTGCTGGACTAGCAAACACCGGGGAGCTGTTTTTT. Protein: CSVAGLANTGELFF. The V gene is TRBV29-1, the J gene TRBJ2-2; TRBD2 agrees at 8 bases. Germline CDR1 reads SQVTM; CDR2 reads ANQGSEA. This CDR3 has 14 amino acids. The V gene end was trimmed by 4 bases and the J gene end by 2 bases; junction bases not matched to a gene: 3.

This clonotype was counted at least ten times. The rearrangement links TRBV12-3 or TRBV12-4 to TRBJ2-7, with TRBD1 matching over 9 bases. CDR3 size: 17 residues. Trimming removed 7 bases from V and 7 bases from J; junction bases left unmatched: 20. The DNA for the CDR3 is TGTGCCAGCACAAACAGTTTATTGGTGGACAGGGGAAGAGAGCAGTACTTC. Protein: CASTNSLLVDRGREQYF.